Following are 23 T cell receptor beta chains from one sample sequenced in a study of T cell changes during pregnancy in multiple sclerosis. Using immunoSEQ multiplex PCR, the repertoire was profiled, and TCRdb retains in-frame clones only, with some absent. The profile shows about 71,000 clones, just over 90% of them singletons. The sample consisted of peripheral blood, taken in the third trimester of pregnancy. The receptors stem from a female donor with multiple sclerosis, enrolled in a pregnancy study.

J is TRBJ1-2 and V is TRBV2, with 9 positions matching TRBD1. With 0 bases clipped from V and 4 bases from J, the junction kept 3 bases outside the gene matches. The CDR3 consists of 15 residues. Germline values: CDR1 SNHLY, CDR2 FYNNEI. The CDR3 region has the DNA TGTGCCAGCAGTGAAGCTGTGACAGGGGGCTATGGCTACACCTTC. It is translated as CASSEAVTGGYGYTF.

This chain uses TRBV5-1 with TRBJ2-6, with a possible D match to TRBD2 (7 bases). The V end lost 4 bases, the J end lost 0 bases, and 20 bases lay between the germline ends. The germline V gene encodes CDR1 SGHRS and CDR2 YFSETQ. The CDR3 has 19 residues. This CDR3 reads CASSPLGGPTDSGANVLTF. The CDR3 DNA sequence: TGCGCCAGCAGCCCGTTGGGGGGGCCTACAGACTCTGGGGCCAACGTCCTGACTTTC.

J is TRBJ1-2 and V is TRBV25-1; D not certain. Germline-derived CDR1 and CDR2 are MGHDK and SYGVNS. The CDR3 length is 14 residues. V lost 5 bases, J lost 2 bases, and 12 bases lay in between. CDR3 nucleotides: TGTGCCAGCAGTCCAAGCGGGTTGAACTATGGCTACACCTTC. Amino acid sequence: CASSPSGLNYGYTF.

The chain carries TRBV7-2 and TRBJ2-5; 7 bases line up with TRBD1. The ends lost 2 bases at V and 11 bases at J; junction bases unmatched: 11. Germline loops: CDR1 SGHTA, CDR2 FQGNSA. CDR3 length equals 14 residues. The CDR3 region is CASSLKGQFITQYF. The CDR3 nucleotides read TGTGCCAGCAGCTTAAAGGGACAGTTTATAACTCAGTACTTC. The full variable domain, its missing parts supplied by reference TRBV7-2 and TRBJ2-5, is GAGVSQSPSNKVTEKGKDVELRCDPISGHTALYWYRQSLGQGLEFLIYFQGNSAPDKSGLPSDRFSAERTGGSVSTLTIQRTQQEDSAVYLCASSLKGQFITQYFGPGTRLLVL.

The chain carries TRBV10-3 and TRBJ2-5; TRBD1 matches at 10 bases. V gave up 8 bases and J gave up 0 bases; unmatched junction bases: 9. The CDR3 has 16 residues. Germline CDR1 reads ENHRY; CDR2 reads SYGVKD. The CDR3 here is CAIGDRGQGYQETQYF. The CDR3 coding sequence is TGTGCCATCGGGGACCGGGGACAGGGGTACCAAGAGACCCAGTACTTC.

The CDR3 protein is CASSVRTSGQETQYF. DNA for the CDR3: TGTGCCAGCTCAGTCCGGACTAGCGGACAAGAGACCCAGTACTTC. The rearrangement joins TRBV18 to TRBJ2-5, with TRBD2 matching 10 bases. The CDR3 covers 15 residues. Trimming removed 5 bases from V and 2 bases from J; junction bases left unmatched: 5. Germline V lookup: CDR1 KGHSH, CDR2 LQKENI.

This chain joins TRBV18 and TRBJ1-2; D might be TRBD1 (5 bases). With 3 bases removed from V and 4 bases from J, the gap between germline ends came to 15 bases. CDR1 is KGHSH and CDR2 is LQKENI in the germline V gene. There are 15 residues in the CDR3. CDR3 nucleotide sequence: TGTGCCAGCTCACCCATCCAGGGCCAAGGCTATGGCTACACCTTC. Translated, it gives CASSPIQGQGYGYTF.

On this clone itself: Relative to the germline gene, one junction end is altered; a read error may explain this. The chain recombines TRBV2 with TRBJ1-1; no clear D gene. Germline V CDR1 and CDR2: SNHLY, FYNNEI. This CDR3 spans 13 amino acids. The CDR3 loop is CASREELSTEAFF. CDR3 coding DNA: TGTGCCAGCAGGGAAGAATTATCCACTGAAGCTTTCTTT. Full variable domain (missing parts from reference TRBV2 and TRBJ1-1): EPEVTQTPSHQVTQMGQEVILRCVPISNHLYFYWYRQILGQKVEFLVSFYNNEISEKSEIFDDQFSVERPDGSNFTLKIRSTKLEDSAMYFCASREELSTEAFFGQGTRLTVV.

The chain couples TRBV5-4 to TRBJ2-1; TRBD1 matches 7 bases. The CDR3 runs to 15 residues. The germline CDR1 and CDR2 sequences are SGHNT and YYREEE (reference sequence). J lost 3 bases, V lost 3 bases, and 6 bases had no gene match. The DNA for the CDR3 is TGTGCCAGCAGCTCCGGACAGGAGGTCTACAATGAGCAGTTCTTC. This gives the protein CASSSGQEVYNEQFF. The full variable domain, with the rest looked up from reference TRBV5-4 and TRBJ2-1, is ETGVTQSPTHLIKTRGQQVTLRCSSQSGHNTVSWYQQALGQGPQFIFQYYREEENGRGNFPPRFSGLQFPNYSSELNVNALELDDSALYLCASSSGQEVYNEQFFGPGTRLTVL.

Points on this clone: At one end the junction does not follow the germline gene, possibly because of a read error. The chain combines TRBV7-7 with TRBJ2-1, with D unclear. The germline gives CDR1 SSHAT, CDR2 FNYEAQ (reference sequence). This CDR3 has 13 amino acids. CDR3 sequence reads: CASSLSLYNEQFF. CDR3 bases: TGTGCTAGCAGCCTTTCCCTCTACAATGAGCAGTTCTTC.

The V and J genes are TRBV6-5 and TRBJ1-6, with a possible D match to TRBD1 (5 bases). The CDR3 has 15 residues. The germline V gene has CDR1 MNHEY and CDR2 SVGAGI. The V gene lost 0 bases and the J gene lost 5 bases, with 8 bases spanning the gap. The CDR3: CASSYSARDNSPLHF. For the CDR3, the DNA is TGTGCCAGCAGTTACTCTGCCAGGGATAATTCACCCCTCCACTTT.

The J gene is TRBJ2-7, the V gene TRBV7-2; D unresolved. In germline, CDR1 is SGHTA, CDR2 FQGNSA. V lost 6 bases, J lost 3 bases, and 15 bases lay in between. This CDR3 spans 14 amino acids. The DNA of the CDR3 is TGTGCCAGCAGTCTACTTCCACCCATCTACGAGCAGTACTTC. Translated: CASSLLPPIYEQYF.

The V and J genes are TRBV5-6 and TRBJ1-4, with 8 positions matching TRBD1. Per germline, CDR1 SGHDT and CDR2 YYEEEE. The CDR3 totals 14 residues. V trimming: 0 bases; J trimming: 5 bases; junction bases outside the gene matches: 0. CDR3 DNA sequence: TGTGCCAGCAGCTTGGACAGGGGGAATGAAAAACTGTTTTTT. This translates into CASSLDRGNEKLFF.

The CDR3 sequence: CASGLKMAGGDIQYF. In DNA, the CDR3 is TGTGCTAGTGGTTTAAAGATGGCGGGGGGCGACATTCAGTACTTC. The rearrangement joins TRBV12-5 to TRBJ2-4; 8 nucleotides line up with TRBD2. Germline assignment: CDR1 LGHNT and CDR2 FRNRAP. V lost 3 bases and J lost 8; bases outside the gene matches: 9. The CDR3 is 15 amino acids.

The gene calls are TRBV4-1 and TRBJ2-7, with D maybe TRBD1 (6 bases). This CDR3 has 13 amino acids. V was clipped by 3 bases and J by 7 bases, with 13 bases between them. The germline gives CDR1 MGHRA, CDR2 YSYEKL. CDR3 nucleotides: TGCGCCAGCAGCCAGGGGACATTTTTGGAGCAGTACTTC. This sequence encodes CASSQGTFLEQYF.

The chain links TRBV6-5 to TRBJ2-3; TRBD1 matches 9 bases. The length of the CDR3 is 15 residues. Trimming took 6 bases from V and 0 from J; bases not matched to a gene: 4. Germline V CDR1 and CDR2: MNHEY, SVGAGI. CDR3 in amino acids: CASSLGTGSTDTQYF. The DNA of the CDR3 is TGTGCCAGCAGCCTAGGGACAGGGAGCACAGATACGCAGTATTTT.

The chain has TRBV4-1 and TRBJ2-7; maybe TRBD2 (6 bases). Trimming left V 1 base short and J 2 bases short, with 9 bases between. The CDR3 sequence is 14 residues long. From germline, CDR1 is MGHRA and CDR2 YSYEKL. Here the CDR3 reads CASSQGRGTYEQYF. As DNA, the CDR3 is TGCGCCAGCAGCCAAGGACGGGGGACCTACGAGCAGTACTTC.

V and J are TRBV28 and TRBJ1-2; D is possibly TRBD1 (5 bases). Germline V gives CDR1 MDHEN, CDR2 SYDVKM. Between the trimmed V and J ends, which lost 6 bases and 4 bases, there was a span of 9 bases. CDR3 length: 12 residues. The CDR3 coding sequence is TGTGCCAGCAGGCAGGGTGTCTATGGCTACACCTTC. Encoded protein: CASRQGVYGYTF.

This clone was detected once. The V gene is TRBV30, the J gene TRBJ2-7; D is possibly TRBD1 (6 bases). This CDR3 spans 11 amino acids. Germline V gives CDR1 GTSNPN, CDR2 SVGIG (reference sequence). The V end was cut by 1 base, the J end by 6 bases, with 7 bases between. As DNA, the CDR3 is TGTGCCTGGAGTGCAGGGGTCGAGCAGTACTTC. Translated: CAWSAGVEQYF.

The chain links TRBV10-3 to TRBJ2-3; 7 bases align to TRBD2. Unmatched junction bases numbered 7, after V lost 10 bases and J lost 3 bases. CDR3 length: 13 amino acids. Per the germline V gene, CDR1 is ENHRY and CDR2 is SYGVKD. The DNA of the CDR3 is TGTGCCACCGGACTAGTCAAGACAGATACGCAGTATTTT. It translates to CATGLVKTDTQYF.

This chain's CDR3 is CASSYEARRPPDTQYF. Written as DNA, the CDR3 is TGTGCCAGCAGTTACGAGGCTCGACGACCCCCAGATACGCAGTATTTT. This sequence joins TRBV6-5 and TRBJ2-3; D is uncertain. The CDR3 runs to 16 residues. Trimming took off 2 bases at V and 4 bases at J, with 16 bases between the two ends. The germline V gene has CDR1 MNHEY and CDR2 SVGAGI.

The V and J genes are TRBV30 and TRBJ2-6; 11 positions agree with TRBD1. There are 15 residues in the CDR3. Germline-derived CDR1 and CDR2 are GTSNPN and SVGIG (reference sequence). V dropped 7 bases and J dropped 3; count of bases not matched to a gene: 5. In DNA, the CDR3 is TGTGCCTACGGACAGGGGGCGCGTGGGGCCAACGTCCTGACTTTC. It is translated as CAYGQGARGANVLTF. The full variable domain, with the rest looked up from reference TRBV30 and TRBJ2-6, is SQTIHQWPATLVQPVGSPLSLECTVEGTSNPNLYWYRQAAGRGLQLLFYSVGIGQISSEVPQNLSASRPQDRQFILSSKKLLLSDSGFYLCAYGQGARGANVLTFGAGSRLTVL.

This clone was seen just once. The chain couples TRBV14 to TRBJ2-6, with D unclear. The length of the CDR3 is 15 residues. Germline-derived CDR1 and CDR2 are SGHDN and FVKESK. V lost 1 base and J lost 2, with 6 bases in between. CDR3 sequence: CASSQVGPGANVLTF. For the CDR3, the DNA is TGTGCCAGCAGCCAAGTGGGCCCTGGGGCCAACGTCCTGACTTTC.